What follows are 32 T cell receptor beta chains derived from one specimen sequenced in a study of blood T cells in healthy people across ages. A second about 7 to 12 cycle PCR used barcoded and J-beta primers. Each CDR3 protein is one row after TCRdb ran MiXCR on the 5' RACE reads. The sample records roughly 700,000 distinct CDR3 sequences, 25% being singletons. The data also belong to a second study, concerning T cells of mothers and their children.

Sequencing was performed on blood. Receptors originate from a boy aged 10-17 years in good health.

The V gene is TRBV27, the J gene TRBJ2-4, with D uncertain. V lost 0 bases and J 1 base, leaving 4 bases between the germline ends. The CDR3 runs to 14 residues. Per germline, CDR1 MNHEY and CDR2 SMNVEV (reference sequence). Here the CDR3 reads CASSLSDAKNIQYF. In DNA form, the CDR3 reads TGTGCCAGCAGTTTATCGGATGCCAAAAACATTCAGTACTTC.

CDR3 DNA sequence: TGCAGCGCTAAGACAGGGGATGAGCAGTTCTTC. Translated, it gives CSAKTGDEQFF. The rearrangement joins TRBV29-1 to TRBJ2-1; 8 bases map to TRBD1. This CDR3 contains 11 residues. The J segment lost 8 bases and the V segment lost 7 bases, leaving 4 bases of the junction unmatched. Germline CDR1 SQVTM, CDR2 ANQGSEA.

The V call is TRBV20-1, the J call TRBJ2-7; D might be TRBD1 or TRBD2, each matching 5 bases. Trimming stripped 5 bases from V and 1 base from J, with 12 bases between. From germline, CDR1 is DFQATT and CDR2 SNEGSKA (reference sequence). This CDR3 comprises 13 residues. The CDR3 spells CSAPGGASYEQYF. The DNA for the CDR3 is TGCAGTGCTCCTGGGGGAGCTTCCTACGAGCAGTACTTC.

This rearrangement joins TRBV11-2 to TRBJ2-1; TRBD1 aligns across 9 bases. This CDR3 spans 14 amino acids. CDR1 and CDR2 from the germline V gene are SGHAT and FQNNGV. With V trimmed by 5 bases and J by 4 bases, 3 bases remained unmatched. The CDR3 DNA reads as TGTGCCAGCAGCCGGGACAGGGTATACAATGAGCAGTTCTTC. Protein: CASSRDRVYNEQFF.

Only a few counts were recorded for this clonotype. The chain recombines TRBV12-3 or TRBV12-4 with TRBJ2-1; perhaps TRBD2 as D (5 bases). The CDR3 sequence is 15 residues long. Trimming stripped 1 base from V and 8 bases from J, with 15 bases between. Here the CDR3 DNA reads TGTGCCAGCAGTTTAGGAGCTAAGCGGAGCGATGAGCAGTTCTTC. Amino acid sequence: CASSLGAKRSDEQFF.

The chain uses TRBV29-1 and TRBJ1-2; TRBD1 matches at 7 bases. With 7 bases clipped from V and 4 bases from J, the junction kept 12 bases outside the gene matches. From germline, CDR1 is SQVTM and CDR2 ANQGSEA. This CDR3 comprises 14 residues. This chain's CDR3 is CSANGQELGYGYTF. The CDR3 DNA sequence: TGCAGCGCCAACGGACAGGAACTCGGCTATGGCTACACCTTC.

This clonotype was seen more than once but under ten times. This chain links TRBV11-2 with TRBJ2-7; TRBD2 is a possible D gene (5 bases). Germline values: CDR1 SGHAT, CDR2 FQNNGV. V was cut by 4 bases and J by 5 bases, with 15 bases left in between. The CDR3 has 14 amino acids. CDR3 region: CASSSTTTRNEQYF. The CDR3 DNA sequence: TGTGCCAGCAGCTCTACAACTACTAGGAACGAGCAGTACTTC.

This sequence joins TRBV12-3 or TRBV12-4 and TRBJ2-5, with TRBD2 identical over 13 bases. V lost 5 bases and J lost 5; bases outside the gene matches: 8. The CDR3 consists of 16 residues. DNA of the CDR3: TGTGCCAGCAGTCCGGGACTAGCGGGGCTACGGGAGACCCAGTACTTC. Translated, it gives CASSPGLAGLRETQYF.

This clonotype was observed a handful of times. The chain joins TRBV4-2 to TRBJ2-5, with 12 bases identical to TRBD2. The J call may be wrong; the DNA end is better matched by TRBJ2-7. The CDR3 is 15 amino acids. The germline gives CDR1 LGHNA, CDR2 YNFKEQ. CDR3 nucleotide sequence: TGTGCCAGCAGTCTGCCAGGGACTAGCGGGTACGAGCAGTACTTC. This translates into CASSLPGTSGYEQYF.

This clonotype showed up many times. V is TRBV12-3 or TRBV12-4 and J is TRBJ1-5; 9 bases line up with TRBD1. This CDR3 is built from 14 residues. The trim removed 5 bases at V and 6 bases at J, leaving 5 bases unmatched. CDR3 in DNA: TGTGCCAGCAGTAGTACAGGGGGCGGTCAGCCCCAGCATTTT. This gives the protein CASSSTGGGQPQHF.

CDR3 in DNA: TGCGCCAGTAATAGTGGGCGCTCCTACGAGCAGTACTTC. This translates into CASNSGRSYEQYF. This chain uses TRBV10-2 with TRBJ2-7; the D is unclear. Trimming pared 9 bases from V and 0 bases from J, leaving 12 bases between. CDR1 and CDR2 (germline): WSHSY, SAAADI. The CDR3 sequence is 13 residues long.

This clonotype was counted between two and nine times. The chain recombines TRBV5-1 with TRBJ1-1; D ambiguous. The germline gives CDR1 SGHRS, CDR2 YFSETQ. Trimming removed 0 bases at V and 4 bases at J, with 10 bases between. This CDR3 comprises 14 residues. This CDR3 is CASSLARQSTEAFF. DNA for the CDR3: TGCGCCAGCAGCTTGGCCAGACAATCCACTGAAGCTTTCTTT.

DNA of the CDR3: TGTGCCAGCAGCCCCAAGGATAGGCTAGCGGGAGGGTTCCGCTACAATGAGCAGTTCTTC. Amino acid sequence: CASSPKDRLAGGFRYNEQFF. The rearrangement links TRBV7-9 to TRBJ2-1; TRBD2 aligns across 12 bases. CDR1 is SEHNR and CDR2 is FQNEAQ in the germline V gene (reference sequence). Losses at the gene ends were 5 bases for V and 3 bases for J; bases not matched to a gene: 17. The CDR3 length is 20 residues.

Note on this clonotype: One end of the junction does not line up with germline, which may come from a read error. V gene TRBV29-1 combines with J gene TRBJ2-7, with 8 bases lining up with TRBD2. The germline V gene encodes CDR1 SQVTM and CDR2 ANQGSEA. The CDR3 extends over 13 amino acids. DNA for the CDR3: TGCAGCGTCCGACTAGCGTATTCCTACGAGCGGTACTTC. Encoded protein: CSVRLAYSYERYF.

This clonotype was counted between two and nine times. The chain uses TRBV28 and TRBJ2-5; TRBD1 might be the D (5 bases). Trimming cost V 3 bases and J 1 base, with 12 bases left between them. This CDR3 spans 15 amino acids. Germline V lookup: CDR1 MDHEN, CDR2 SYDVKM. DNA for the CDR3: TGTGCCAGCAGTTTCATCGGCCAGGGCCAAGAGACCCAGTACTTC. Encoded protein: CASSFIGQGQETQYF.

This clonotype appeared a few times. This chain links TRBV18 with TRBJ2-1; 7 bases map to TRBD2. The J call may be faulty, since TRBJ2-5 better matches the DNA end. The germline V gene has CDR1 KGHSH and CDR2 LQKENI. The CDR3 consists of 14 residues. Here the CDR3 reads CASSPTSMEETQYF. CDR3 sequence (DNA): TGTGCCAGCTCACCGACTAGCATGGAAGAGACCCAGTACTTC.

The sample holds a few counts of this clonotype. This chain uses TRBV7-2 with TRBJ1-5, with D possibly TRBD1 on 6 matching bases. Between the trimmed V and J ends, which lost 1 base and 7 bases, there was a span of 14 bases. This CDR3 has 15 residues. Germline CDR1 reads SGHTA; CDR2 reads FQGNSA. In nucleotides, the CDR3 is TGTGCCAGCAGCTTAGGGAGGGGGGGCGGCCAGCCCCAGCATTTT. Translating gives CASSLGRGGGQPQHF.

The chain has TRBV5-1 and TRBJ2-2; 10 bases are a match to TRBD2. This CDR3 spans 16 amino acids. The V gene's germline CDR1 is SGHRS and CDR2 YFSETQ. The ends lost 0 bases at V and 6 bases at J; junction bases unmatched: 5. The CDR3 DNA reads as TGCGCCAGCAGCTTGGAGAGCGGGAGGGCCGCCGGGGAGCTGTTTTTT. It codes for CASSLESGRAAGELFF.

This clonotype was seen a few times. This chain joins TRBV25-1 and TRBJ1-2, with no clear D. V was shortened by 2 bases and J by 5 bases, with 6 bases between the two germline ends. Per germline, CDR1 MGHDK and CDR2 SYGVNS. CDR3 length equals 12 residues. The CDR3 sequence: CASSETLYGYTF. The CDR3 DNA reads TGTGCCAGCAGTGAAACCTTATATGGCTACACCTTC.

This chain connects TRBV12-3 or TRBV12-4 to TRBJ1-1, with a tentative D call TRBD1 (6 bases). The CDR3 totals 15 residues. The ends were cut back, 3 bases at V and 0 bases at J, with 11 bases in the middle. In nucleotides, the CDR3 is TGTGCCAGCAGTTTGTCAGGGGCCTTGAACACTGAAGCTTTCTTT. Its protein is CASSLSGALNTEAFF.

This chain uses TRBV12-3 or TRBV12-4 with TRBJ1-2, with D perhaps TRBD1 (6 bases). The CDR3 covers 14 residues. V was shortened by 6 bases and J by 5 bases, with 16 bases between the two germline ends. The CDR3 protein is CASRFAGTTYGYTF. The CDR3 nucleotides are TGTGCCAGCAGATTTGCCGGGACAACTTATGGCTACACCTTC.

The chain couples TRBV12-3 or TRBV12-4 to TRBJ2-5, with a possible D match to TRBD1 (5 bases). The J call may be mistaken, given a closer DNA end match to TRBJ2-7. This CDR3 region has 15 residues. As DNA, the CDR3 is TGTGCCAGCAGTTTTTGGCTGGATTCAGGGAACGAGCAGTACTTC. As protein: CASSFWLDSGNEQYF.

This sequence joins TRBV3-1 and TRBJ1-1; no reliable D call. CDR1 and CDR2 from the germline V gene are LGHDT and YNNKEL (reference sequence). This CDR3 has 15 residues. V lost 0 bases and J 0 bases, leaving 8 bases between the germline ends. The CDR3 coding sequence is TGTGCCAGCAGCCAAGATTGGGATATGAACACTGAAGCTTTCTTT. Its translation is CASSQDWDMNTEAFF.

This clonotype has more than one count but fewer than ten. J is TRBJ1-6 and V is TRBV7-2; no clear D. Germline V lookup: CDR1 SGHTA, CDR2 FQGNSA. The CDR3 extends over 17 amino acids. With 4 bases removed from V and 0 bases from J, the gap between germline ends came to 13 bases. CDR3 region: CASSSATRASYNSPLHF. The CDR3, as DNA: TGTGCCAGCAGCTCCGCTACTAGGGCCTCCTATAATTCACCCCTCCACTTT.

This sequence joins TRBV6-5 and TRBJ2-5; D gene ambiguous. The CDR3 is 17 residues long. Germline assignment: CDR1 MNHEY and CDR2 SVGAGI. V lost 1 base to trimming and J lost 2 bases, with 17 bases between them. This CDR3 is CASSYYWTDDPQETQYF. CDR3 DNA sequence: TGTGCCAGCAGTTACTATTGGACCGACGATCCTCAAGAGACCCAGTACTTC.

V gene TRBV18 combines with J gene TRBJ2-1; 15 bases are shared with TRBD2. Per germline, CDR1 KGHSH and CDR2 LQKENI. The length of the CDR3 is 19 residues. V shed 3 bases, J shed 0 bases, and the junction held 6 bases outside the gene matches. CDR3 DNA: TGTGCCAGCTCACCCTCCGGGACTAGCGGGAGGACCTCCTACAATGAGCAGTTCTTC. The encoded protein is CASSPSGTSGRTSYNEQFF.

This clonotype was counted between two and nine times. One junction end does not reproduce the germline sequence, and a read error may be involved. The chain links TRBV7-2 to TRBJ2-1, with D perhaps matching TRBD2 (7 bases). This CDR3 contains 13 residues. Germline values: CDR1 SGHTA, CDR2 FQGNSA. CDR3 sequence: CASSLEGGLEQSF. The CDR3 coding sequence is TGTGCCAGCAGCTTGGAGGGGGGGCTTGAGCAGTCCTTC.

The rearrangement links TRBV20-1 to TRBJ2-7; the D call may be TRBD1 or TRBD2 (7 bases each). V lost 0 bases, J lost 5 bases, and 23 bases lay in between. Germline lookup yields CDR1 DFQATT and CDR2 SNEGSKA (reference sequence). The CDR3 totals 17 residues. The CDR3 DNA reads TGCAGTGCTAGAGATAAGGTTCAGCGGGACAGCCTGGACGAGCAGTACTTC. It translates to CSARDKVQRDSLDEQYF.

The rearrangement links TRBV29-1 to TRBJ2-1, with 7 nucleotides matching TRBD2. Germline V gene sequence: CDR1 SQVTM, CDR2 ANQGSEA. The junction had 12 bases not matched to a gene; V was cut back by 6 bases and J by 7 bases. The CDR3 extends over 14 amino acids. CDR3 region: CSVISGTSGNEQFF. CDR3 in DNA: TGCAGCGTCATCAGCGGGACCTCCGGGAATGAGCAGTTCTTC.

This chain connects TRBV29-1 to TRBJ2-7; no clear D. V was cut by 1 base and J by 0 bases, with 10 bases left in between. The CDR3 has 14 amino acids. Germline CDR1 SQVTM, CDR2 ANQGSEA. The CDR3 region has the DNA TGCAGCGTTGAAGCGGATGTGGGCTCCTACGAGCAGTACTTC. This sequence encodes CSVEADVGSYEQYF.

The chain joins TRBV27 to TRBJ1-2; the D is unclear. Deletions cut 4 bases from V and 7 bases from J, with 10 bases between. CDR3 size: 12 residues. From germline, CDR1 is MNHEY and CDR2 SMNVEV (reference sequence). Here the CDR3 DNA reads TGTGCCAGCAGTTCCGTGGACTCTGGCTACACCTTC. It translates to CASSSVDSGYTF.

This clonotype was found a few times. The chain recombines TRBV10-3 with TRBJ1-2, with a weak D call TRBD1 (6 bases). V was shortened by 6 bases and J by 5 bases, with 19 bases between the two germline ends. There are 15 residues in the CDR3. Germline CDR1 reads ENHRY; CDR2 reads SYGVKD. CDR3 region: CAISPSNGGPYGYTF. CDR3 bases: TGTGCCATCAGCCCAAGTAACGGGGGCCCGTATGGCTACACCTTC.